One and the same sample provided the 8 T cell receptor beta chains below, sequenced in a study of glioma-infiltrating T cells. Amplification of TCR alpha and beta CDR3 regions from RNA used iRepertoire nested multiplex PCR. TCRdb ran MiXCR on the multiplex PCR reads and lists one entry per CDR3 protein. Of roughly 20,000 distinct CDR3 sequences listed, roughly 24% are singletons. Specimen: glioma tissue, nonneoplastic brain tissue, or PBMCs (not recorded which). The source of these receptors is a human donor with low-grade glioma or glioblastoma, undergoing nonglioma brain surgery, or in good health (not recorded which).

By sample share, this clonotype is medium-sized (0.01 to 0.1%). The gene calls are TRBV4-1 and TRBJ1-1; no definite D call. V was shortened by 2 bases and J by 4 bases, with 11 bases between the two germline ends. CDR1 is MGHRA and CDR2 is YSYEKL in the germline V gene. The CDR3 covers 14 residues. In DNA, the CDR3 is TGCGCCAGCAGCCAAACCAGCCGGATCACTGAAGCTTTCTTT. Translating gives CASSQTSRITEAFF.

The chain recombines TRBV18 with TRBJ1-6, with unresolved D. The germline V gene has CDR1 KGHSH and CDR2 LQKENI. Trimming left V 5 bases short and J 4 bases short, with 12 bases between. The CDR3 totals 15 residues. CDR3 in amino acids: CASSGSSQYNSPLHF. CDR3 sequence (DNA): TGTGCCAGCTCAGGAAGCTCCCAATATAATTCACCCCTCCACTTT.

This clonotype was picked up many times. J is TRBJ1-1 and V is TRBV6-1; 7 bases are a match to TRBD1. The germline V gene has CDR1 MNHNS and CDR2 SASEGT. This CDR3 comprises 14 residues. With 6 bases clipped from V and 3 bases from J, the junction kept 7 bases outside the gene matches. For the CDR3, the DNA is TGTGCCAGCAGCCGACAGGGAAGGGACACTGAAGCTTTCTTT. This gives the protein CASSRQGRDTEAFF.

This clonotype was observed a handful of times. The DNA is omitted, as the CDR3 cannot be located on it reliably, and the CDR3 follows TCRdb's listing. The rearrangement links TRBV9 to TRBJ1-2. From germline, CDR1 is SGDLS and CDR2 YYNGEE. The CDR3 comprises 13 residues, both ends counted. This CDR3 reads CASSTSVSYGYTF.

This clonotype was recorded at least ten times. The V call is TRBV28, the J call TRBJ2-7; D is perhaps TRBD1 (5 bases). V lost 4 bases and J 3 bases, leaving 13 bases between the germline ends. Germline V CDR1 and CDR2: MDHEN, SYDVKM. The CDR3 runs to 14 residues. CDR3: CASSSQTVNYEQYF. DNA for the CDR3: TGTGCCAGCAGTTCCCAGACAGTGAACTACGAGCAGTACTTC.

Turning to this clonotype: Possible read error: a much larger clone is one base away. The rearrangement joins TRBV28 to TRBJ2-7; D is perhaps TRBD2 (5 bases). The germline V gene encodes CDR1 MDHEN and CDR2 SYDVKM. The CDR3 has 13 residues. The CDR3: CASGLHSGGEQYF. CDR3 DNA sequence: TGTGCCAGCGGTTTACACAGCGGAGGAGAGCAGTACTTC.

This clonotype was counted at least ten times. The chain combines TRBV20-1 with TRBJ2-1, with TRBD2 identical over 8 bases. Germline values: CDR1 DFQATT, CDR2 SNEGSKA (reference sequence). The V gene end was trimmed by 3 bases and the J gene end by 10 bases; junction bases not matched to a gene: 8. The CDR3 sequence is 13 residues long. CDR3 sequence (DNA): TGCAGTGCTAGCCGGGGGGGCAATAACGAGCAGTTCTTC. It translates to CSASRGGNNEQFF.

This clonotype has more than one count but fewer than ten. The V and J genes are TRBV5-1 and TRBJ1-2; no clear D gene. V shed 0 bases and J shed 3 bases, with 0 bases lying between them. From germline, CDR1 is SGHRS and CDR2 YFSETQ. The CDR3 spans 11 residues. Written as DNA, the CDR3 is TGCGCCAGCAGCTTGGACTATGGCTACACCTTC. This sequence encodes CASSLDYGYTF.